Below, 28 T cell receptor beta chains from the same sample are listed, as sequenced in a study of blood T cells in healthy people across ages. Through a sample-barcoded 5' primer and a J-beta primer mix, a second PCR was run for roughly 6 to 12 cycles. TCRdb reprocessed the 5' RACE reads with MiXCR, giving one entry per CDR3 protein. The profile shows 790,000 or so distinct CDR3 sequences, 35% to 60% of them singletons. Sample: blood. These receptors were collected from a man older than 75 in good health.

CDR3 amino acids: CSPTPTGLNEQFF. CDR3 DNA: TGCAGCCCGACCCCCACAGGGCTCAATGAGCAGTTCTTC. The chain uses TRBV20-1 and TRBJ2-1; D is possibly TRBD1 (6 bases). Germline CDR1 DFQATT, CDR2 SNEGSKA (reference sequence). The CDR3 is 13 amino acids.

The chain couples TRBV9 to TRBJ1-1; weak D call: TRBD1 (6 bases). The V gene's germline CDR1 is SGDLS and CDR2 YYNGEE. V shed 0 bases and J shed 7 bases, with 16 bases lying between them. This CDR3 comprises 15 residues. The CDR3 DNA follows: TGTGCCAGCAGCGTAGGGGGACAACTCGGCAGTGAAGCTTTCTTT. Translation: CASSVGGQLGSEAFF.

With regard to this clonotype: A read error is possible here, since a much larger clone lies one base away. The DNA for the CDR3 is TGCAGTGCTGGGGGGACTAGCGGCAGACGGTCAAATACGCAGTATTTT. It specifies CSAGGTSGRRSNTQYF. The V call is TRBV20-1, the J call TRBJ2-3, with 11 bases identical to TRBD2. CDR3 length equals 16 residues. V shed 5 bases, J shed 7 bases, and the junction held 14 bases outside the gene matches. Germline loops: CDR1 DFQATT, CDR2 SNEGSKA (reference sequence).

V gene TRBV15 combines with J gene TRBJ2-1; no reliable D call. The CDR3 has 15 residues. The V and J ends lost 2 bases and 2 bases respectively, with 10 bases between them. The germline V gene has CDR1 LNHNV and CDR2 YYDKDF (reference sequence). CDR3 sequence reads: CATSRHPGTYNEQFF. CDR3 coding DNA: TGTGCCACCAGCAGACATCCTGGGACCTACAATGAGCAGTTCTTC.

V usage is TRBV2 and J usage is TRBJ1-1; tentative D call: TRBD1 (5 bases). Germline V gives CDR1 SNHLY, CDR2 FYNNEI. The CDR3 covers 13 residues. The V end was cut by 9 bases, the J end by 5 bases, with 16 bases between. The CDR3 nucleotides are TGTGCCAGGGGGGGGACGGTGCTTACTGAAGCTTTCTTT. Residues: CARGGTVLTEAFF.

This clonotype showed up just a few times. The chain couples TRBV28 to TRBJ1-5; 7 bases map to TRBD1. The CDR3 length is 15 residues. CDR1 MDHEN and CDR2 SYDVKM come from the germline V gene. V was clipped by 6 bases and J by 6 bases; unmatched bases: 11. Here the CDR3 reads CASRAQGSRSQPQHF. The CDR3 DNA is TGTGCCAGCAGAGCACAGGGGTCGCGAAGTCAGCCCCAGCATTTT.

At least ten counts were recorded for this clonotype. The chain couples TRBV13 to TRBJ2-7; D remains ambiguous. Germline CDR1 reads PRHDT; CDR2 reads FYEKMQ (reference sequence). The CDR3 contains 13 residues. The V end was cut by 2 bases, the J end by 5 bases, with 10 bases between. CDR3 sequence (DNA): TGTGCCAGCAGCTTATGGGGTAGAAACGAGCAGTACTTC. This sequence encodes CASSLWGRNEQYF.

V and J are TRBV27 and TRBJ1-6; 8 nucleotides line up with TRBD1. J gave up 9 bases and V 0 bases, and 7 bases lay outside the gene matches. Looked up from germline, CDR1 is MNHEY and CDR2 is SMNVEV (reference sequence). The CDR3 is made up of 16 amino acids. CDR3 coding DNA: TGTGCCAGCAGTTTATCGAAGACAGGGGTATTTTCACCCCTCCACTTT. This gives the protein CASSLSKTGVFSPLHF.

This clonotype has just a few counts. The chain links TRBV7-3 to TRBJ2-3; a weak D match, TRBD2 (5 bases). In germline, CDR1 is SGHTA, CDR2 FQGTGA. This CDR3 is 14 amino acids long. The ends were cut back, 5 bases at V and 1 base at J, with 10 bases in the middle. The CDR3 DNA follows: TGTGCCAGCAGCACCAAGCGGCGCACAGATACGCAGTATTTT. Its protein is CASSTKRRTDTQYF.

This chain connects TRBV3-1 to TRBJ2-1, with TRBD2 identical over 13 bases. V lost 4 bases, J lost 0 bases, and 6 bases stayed unmatched. Looked up from germline, CDR1 is LGHDT and CDR2 is YNNKEL (reference sequence). This CDR3 contains 18 residues. In nucleotides, the CDR3 is TGTGCCAGCAGCCCCGGTCGACTAGCGGGGGGCTCCTACAATGAGCAGTTCTTC. Protein product: CASSPGRLAGGSYNEQFF.

The rearrangement joins TRBV3-1 to TRBJ1-2; the D is unclear. V lost 3 bases, J lost 4 bases, and 12 bases lay in between. This CDR3 spans 14 amino acids. Germline CDR1 reads LGHDT; CDR2 reads YNNKEL (reference sequence). The CDR3 loop reads CASSHLGIRYGYTF. DNA of the CDR3: TGTGCCAGCAGCCACTTGGGGATTCGCTATGGCTACACCTTC.

This clonotype has just one count. The chain combines TRBV6-1 with TRBJ1-4; TRBD1 agrees at 9 bases. The germline V gene has CDR1 MNHNS and CDR2 SASEGT. V lost 6 bases and J lost 4; bases outside the gene matches: 6. The CDR3 has 15 amino acids. This chain's CDR3 is CASSLGTGNNEKLFF. For the CDR3, the DNA is TGTGCCAGCAGCCTTGGGACAGGGAATAATGAAAAACTGTTTTTT.

V is TRBV11-3 and J is TRBJ2-4; TRBD1 agrees at 7 bases. The better agreement between TRBJ2-5 and the DNA end casts doubt on the J call. CDR1 is SGHNT, CDR2 YENEEA, per germline. This CDR3 spans 15 amino acids. This CDR3 is CASTLLEQGRETQYF. The CDR3 DNA is TGTGCCAGCACCCTTTTGGAACAGGGGAGAGAGACCCAGTACTTC.

In this sample, this clonotype turned up once. The J gene is TRBJ2-7, the V gene TRBV28; 11 bases agree with TRBD2. Near its end, the DNA agrees better with TRBJ2-5, so the J call may be wrong. In germline, CDR1 is MDHEN, CDR2 SYDVKM. The CDR3 loop spans 16 amino acids. This chain's CDR3 is CASSMGLAAEGETQYF. CDR3 coding DNA: TGTGCCAGCAGTATGGGACTAGCGGCCGAGGGGGAGACCCAGTACTTC.

V is TRBV12-3 or TRBV12-4 and J is TRBJ2-3, with D maybe TRBD2 (5 bases). CDR3 length: 12 residues. The V end was cut by 6 bases, the J end by 7 bases, with 11 bases between. DNA for the CDR3: TGTGCCAGCAGCCCTAGCAGGTATACGCAGTATTTT. The encoded protein is CASSPSRYTQYF.

The chain joins TRBV20-1 to TRBJ2-1; 7 bases line up with TRBD1. This CDR3 spans 13 amino acids. Losses at the gene ends were 1 base for V and 13 bases for J; bases not matched to a gene: 10. Germline-derived CDR1 and CDR2 are DFQATT and SNEGSKA (reference sequence). The CDR3 bases are TGCAGTGCTAGAGCAGGGGGATGGGAGACCCAGTTCTTC. Translation: CSARAGGWETQFF.

V is TRBV15 and J is TRBJ2-5; D is possibly TRBD1 (6 bases). V was pared by 1 base and J by 1 base, with 10 bases between. The CDR3 consists of 15 residues. CDR1 is LNHNV, CDR2 YYDKDF, per germline (reference sequence). DNA of the CDR3: TGTGCCACCAGCAGAGGACAGGATCGCCAAGAGACCCAGTACTTC. It translates to CATSRGQDRQETQYF.

This clonotype was detected many times. This may be a read error, as it is one base from a much larger clone. The rearrangement joins TRBV7-2 to TRBJ2-1; D remains unclear. The assigned J gene may be wrong: the sequence end matches TRBJ2-7 better. The CDR3 length is 11 residues. Germline CDR1 and CDR2: SGHTA and FQGNSA. The CDR3 protein is CASSSYNEQYF. In DNA, the CDR3 is TGTGCCAGCAGCTCATACAATGAGCAGTACTTC.

The chain is built from TRBV20-1 and TRBJ2-1; D may be TRBD2 (6 bases). In germline, CDR1 is DFQATT, CDR2 SNEGSKA (reference sequence). Trimming removed 4 bases at V and 10 bases at J, with 14 bases between. The CDR3 has 12 amino acids. The DNA for the CDR3 is TGCAGTGCTACAGGAGGGAAGCAGGAGCAGTTCTTC. Its protein product is CSATGGKQEQFF.

V usage is TRBV18 and J usage is TRBJ2-1, with 8 bases fitting TRBD1. The CDR3 totals 17 residues. Germline loops: CDR1 KGHSH, CDR2 LQKENI. J lost 10 bases, V lost 5 bases, and 19 bases had no gene match. CDR3 DNA sequence: TGTGCCAGCTCATCTGTACCCCCAGGGGGCGGGTTACCCGAGCAGTTCTTC. Translation: CASSSVPPGGGLPEQFF.

This chain connects TRBV30 to TRBJ2-5; 7 positions agree with TRBD2. The CDR3 runs 13 residues. The J segment lost 4 bases and the V segment lost 5 bases, leaving 7 bases of the junction unmatched. CDR1 GTSNPN and CDR2 SVGIG come from the germline V gene (reference sequence). The CDR3 spells CAWAMASGETQYF. CDR3 coding DNA: TGTGCCTGGGCAATGGCTAGCGGAGAGACCCAGTACTTC.

The chain joins TRBV5-1 to TRBJ2-7, with 9 bases lining up with TRBD2. J was trimmed by 1 base and V by 7 bases; bases with no gene match: 15. CDR1 and CDR2 (germline): SGHRS, YFSETQ. CDR3 length: 17 residues. The CDR3 reads CASSPGRAGGPSYEQYF. The CDR3 DNA follows: TGCGCCAGCTCACCGGGCCGGGCGGGAGGGCCATCCTACGAGCAGTACTTC.

Of note for this clonotype: One junction end does not reproduce the germline sequence, and a read error may be involved. The chain combines TRBV9 with TRBJ2-7, with 7 positions matching TRBD1. The CDR3 sequence is 16 residues long. CDR1 is SGDLS and CDR2 is YYNGEE in the germline V gene. The CDR3 nucleotides read TGTGCCAGCAGCGCCAGGGGACAGAGCTCCTACAATGAGCGGTACTTC. Translating it yields CASSARGQSSYNERYF.

This CDR3 is CASSRSRLAGGANSYEQYF. CDR3 DNA: TGCGCCAGCAGTCGATCAAGACTAGCGGGGGGCGCAAACTCCTACGAGCAGTACTTC. The rearrangement joins TRBV4-3 to TRBJ2-7; 13 bases line up with TRBD2. CDR1 LGHNA and CDR2 YSLEER come from the germline V gene. This CDR3 has 19 residues. With 6 bases clipped from V and 0 bases from J, the junction kept 14 bases outside the gene matches.

This clonotype was counted between two and nine times. V and J are TRBV20-1 and TRBJ1-5; a possible D gene is TRBD1 (5 bases). Germline assignment: CDR1 DFQATT and CDR2 SNEGSKA (reference sequence). CDR3 length: 13 residues. Trimming shortened V by 3 bases and J by 0 bases, and 6 bases separated the two germline ends. The CDR3 DNA follows: TGCAGTGCTAGGGGGGGTAGCAATCAGCCCCAGCATTTT. This sequence encodes CSARGGSNQPQHF.

The chain uses TRBV20-1 and TRBJ1-6, with 8 bases matching TRBD1. Losses at the gene ends were 6 bases for V and 10 bases for J; bases not matched to a gene: 5. Germline-derived CDR1 and CDR2 are DFQATT and SNEGSKA (reference sequence). This CDR3 is 12 amino acids long. CDR3 coding DNA: TGCAGTGCCCGGACAGGGAACTCACCCCTCCACTTT. Amino acids: CSARTGNSPLHF.

This clonotype was observed many times. V and J are TRBV12-3 or TRBV12-4 and TRBJ2-3; the D gene is possibly TRBD2 (6 bases). The V gene lost 6 bases and the J gene lost 6 bases, with 16 bases spanning the gap. There are 14 residues in the CDR3. Here the CDR3 DNA reads TGTGCCAGCAGGACGGGACTGACGGTGGATACGCAGTATTTT. Translated: CASRTGLTVDTQYF.

This clonotype was seen more than once but under ten times. J is TRBJ1-1 and V is TRBV6-6; no definite D call. The CDR3 runs to 14 residues. V dropped 2 bases and J dropped 3 bases, with 10 bases sitting between them. Germline CDR1 reads MNHNY; CDR2 reads SVGAGI (reference sequence). The CDR3 spells CASSYKGGDTEAFF. CDR3 DNA: TGTGCCAGCAGTTACAAGGGTGGGGACACTGAAGCTTTCTTT.